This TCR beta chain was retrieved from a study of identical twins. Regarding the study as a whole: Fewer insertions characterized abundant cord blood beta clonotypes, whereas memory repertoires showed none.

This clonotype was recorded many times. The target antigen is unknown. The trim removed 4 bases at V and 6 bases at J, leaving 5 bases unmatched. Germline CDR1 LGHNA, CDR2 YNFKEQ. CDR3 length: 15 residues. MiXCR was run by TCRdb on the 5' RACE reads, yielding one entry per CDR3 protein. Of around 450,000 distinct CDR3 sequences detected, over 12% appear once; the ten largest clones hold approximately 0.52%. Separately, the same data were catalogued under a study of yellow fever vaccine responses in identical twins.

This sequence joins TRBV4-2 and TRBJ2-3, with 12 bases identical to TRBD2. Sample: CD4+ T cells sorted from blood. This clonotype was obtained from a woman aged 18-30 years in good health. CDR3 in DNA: TGTGCCAGCAGCCGGACTAGCGGGACGGAGGATACGCAGTATTTT. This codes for CASSRTSGTEDTQYF.